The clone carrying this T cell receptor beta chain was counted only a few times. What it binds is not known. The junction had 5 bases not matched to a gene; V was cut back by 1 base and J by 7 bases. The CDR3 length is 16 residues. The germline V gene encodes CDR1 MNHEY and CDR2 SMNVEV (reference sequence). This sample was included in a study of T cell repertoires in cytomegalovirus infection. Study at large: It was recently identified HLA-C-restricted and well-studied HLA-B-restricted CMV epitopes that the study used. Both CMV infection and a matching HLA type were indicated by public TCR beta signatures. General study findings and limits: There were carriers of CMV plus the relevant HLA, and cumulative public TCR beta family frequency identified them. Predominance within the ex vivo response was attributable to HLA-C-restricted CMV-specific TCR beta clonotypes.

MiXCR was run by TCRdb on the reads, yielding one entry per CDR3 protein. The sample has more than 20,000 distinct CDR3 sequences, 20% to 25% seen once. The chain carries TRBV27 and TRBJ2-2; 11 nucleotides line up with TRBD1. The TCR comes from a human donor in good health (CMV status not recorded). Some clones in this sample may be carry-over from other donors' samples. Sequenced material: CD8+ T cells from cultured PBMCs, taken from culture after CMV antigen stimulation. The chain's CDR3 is CASSLFRDRGIGELFF. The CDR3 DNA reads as TGTGCCAGCAGTTTATTCCGGGACAGGGGGATCGGGGAGCTGTTTTTT.